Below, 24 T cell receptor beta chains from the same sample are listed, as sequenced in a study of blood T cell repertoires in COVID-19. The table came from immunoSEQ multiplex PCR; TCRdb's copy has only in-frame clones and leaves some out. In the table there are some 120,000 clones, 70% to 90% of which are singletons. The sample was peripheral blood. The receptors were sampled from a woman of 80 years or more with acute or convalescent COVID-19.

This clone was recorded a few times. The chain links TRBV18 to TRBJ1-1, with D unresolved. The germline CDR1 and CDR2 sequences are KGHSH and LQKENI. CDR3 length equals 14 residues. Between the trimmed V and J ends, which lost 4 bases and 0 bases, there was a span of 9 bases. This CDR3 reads CASSRLRVNTEAFF. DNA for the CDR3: TGTGCCAGCTCACGGCTTCGGGTGAACACTGAAGCTTTCTTT.

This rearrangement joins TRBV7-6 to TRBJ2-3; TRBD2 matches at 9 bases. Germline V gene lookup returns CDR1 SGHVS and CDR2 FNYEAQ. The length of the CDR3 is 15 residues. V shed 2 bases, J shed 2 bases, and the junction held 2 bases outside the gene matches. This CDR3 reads CASSLRLADTDTQYF. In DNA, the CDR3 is TGTGCCAGCAGCTTAAGACTAGCGGACACAGATACGCAGTATTTT.

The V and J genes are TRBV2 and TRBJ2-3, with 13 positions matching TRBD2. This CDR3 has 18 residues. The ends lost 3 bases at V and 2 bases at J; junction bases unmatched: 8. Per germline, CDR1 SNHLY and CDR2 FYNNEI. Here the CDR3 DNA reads TGTGCCAGCAGTGACCCCTGGACTAGCGGGGGTCTCACAGATACGCAGTATTTT. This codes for CASSDPWTSGGLTDTQYF.

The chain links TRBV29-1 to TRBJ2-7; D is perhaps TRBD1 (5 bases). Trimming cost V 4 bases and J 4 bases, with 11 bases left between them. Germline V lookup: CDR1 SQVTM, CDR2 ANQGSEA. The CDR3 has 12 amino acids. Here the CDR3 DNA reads TGCAGCGTTGCAACAGGTGGTTACGAGCAGTACTTC. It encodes CSVATGGYEQYF.

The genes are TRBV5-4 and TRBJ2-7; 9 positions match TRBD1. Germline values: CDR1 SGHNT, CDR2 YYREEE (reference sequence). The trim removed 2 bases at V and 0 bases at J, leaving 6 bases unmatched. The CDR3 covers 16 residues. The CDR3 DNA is TGTGCCAGCAGCTTAGGGACAGGGACGAGCTCCTACGAGCAGTACTTC. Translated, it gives CASSLGTGTSSYEQYF.

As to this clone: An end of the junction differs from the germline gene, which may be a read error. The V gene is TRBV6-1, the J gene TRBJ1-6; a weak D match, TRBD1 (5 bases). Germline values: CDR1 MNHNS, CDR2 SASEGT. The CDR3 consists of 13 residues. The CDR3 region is CAGREVNNSPLHF. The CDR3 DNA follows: TGTGCCGGCAGGGAAGTCAATAATTCACCCCTCCACTTT.

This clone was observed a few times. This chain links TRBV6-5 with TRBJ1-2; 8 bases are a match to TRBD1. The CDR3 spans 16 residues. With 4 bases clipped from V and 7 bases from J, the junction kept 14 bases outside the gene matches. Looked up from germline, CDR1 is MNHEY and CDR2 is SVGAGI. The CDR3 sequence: CASSSLPTGEVSGYTF. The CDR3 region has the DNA TGTGCCAGCAGTTCCCTACCGACAGGGGAAGTGAGTGGCTACACCTTC.

CDR3 sequence reads: CASSLPQGGLAMGEQFF. The DNA of the CDR3 is TGTGCCAGCAGTTTACCCCAGGGGGGACTAGCTATGGGTGAGCAGTTCTTC. V and J are TRBV28 and TRBJ2-1, with 9 bases identical to TRBD2. CDR3 length: 17 amino acids. The germline gives CDR1 MDHEN, CDR2 SYDVKM. The V and J ends lost 2 bases and 9 bases, in that order; junction bases with no gene match: 14. Variable domain in full (rest from reference TRBV28 and TRBJ2-1): DVKVTQSSRYLVKRTGEKVFLECVQDMDHENMFWYRQDPGLGLRLIYFSYDVKMKEKGDIPEGYSVSREKKERFSLILESASTNQTSMYLCASSLPQGGLAMGEQFFGPGTRLTVL.

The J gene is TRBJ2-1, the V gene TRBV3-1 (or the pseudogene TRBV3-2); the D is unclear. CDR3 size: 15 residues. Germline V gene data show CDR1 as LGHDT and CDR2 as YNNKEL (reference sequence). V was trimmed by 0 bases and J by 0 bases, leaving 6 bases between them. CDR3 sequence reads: CASSQDPGSYNEQFF. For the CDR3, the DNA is TGTGCCAGCAGCCAAGACCCAGGCTCCTACAATGAGCAGTTCTTC.

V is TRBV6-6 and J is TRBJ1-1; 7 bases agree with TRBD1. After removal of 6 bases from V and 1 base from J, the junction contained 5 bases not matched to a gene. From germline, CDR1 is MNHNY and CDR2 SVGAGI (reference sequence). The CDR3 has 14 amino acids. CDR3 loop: CASSSGTENTEAFF. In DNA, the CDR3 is TGTGCCAGCAGCTCCGGGACAGAGAACACTGAAGCTTTCTTT.

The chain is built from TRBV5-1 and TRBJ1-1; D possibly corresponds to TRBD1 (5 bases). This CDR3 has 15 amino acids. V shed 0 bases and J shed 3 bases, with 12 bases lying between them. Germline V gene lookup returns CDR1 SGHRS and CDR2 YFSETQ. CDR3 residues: CASSLDPGHDTEAFF. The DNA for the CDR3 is TGCGCCAGCAGCTTGGACCCAGGGCATGACACTGAAGCTTTCTTT.

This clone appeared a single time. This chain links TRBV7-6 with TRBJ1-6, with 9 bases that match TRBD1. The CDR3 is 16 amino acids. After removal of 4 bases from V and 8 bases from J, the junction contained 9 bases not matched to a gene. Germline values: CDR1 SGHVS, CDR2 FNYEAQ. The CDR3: CASSSRQGGLDSPLHF. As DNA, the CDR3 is TGTGCCAGCAGCTCCAGACAGGGGGGGTTGGATTCACCCCTCCACTTT.

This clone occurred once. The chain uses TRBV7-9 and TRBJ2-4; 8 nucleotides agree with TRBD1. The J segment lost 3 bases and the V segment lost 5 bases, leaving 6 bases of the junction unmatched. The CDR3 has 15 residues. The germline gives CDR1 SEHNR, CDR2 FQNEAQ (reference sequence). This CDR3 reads CASSPGQGSKNIQYF. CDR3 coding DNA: TGTGCCAGCAGCCCAGGACAGGGTAGCAAAAACATTCAGTACTTC.

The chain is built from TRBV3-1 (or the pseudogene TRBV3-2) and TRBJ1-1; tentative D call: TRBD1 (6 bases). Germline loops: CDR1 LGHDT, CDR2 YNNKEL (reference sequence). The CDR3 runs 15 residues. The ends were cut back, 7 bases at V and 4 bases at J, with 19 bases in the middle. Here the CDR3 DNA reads TGTGCCAGCACGAAACTCGGGGGGGCGGGCACTGAAGCTTTCTTT. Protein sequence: CASTKLGGAGTEAFF.

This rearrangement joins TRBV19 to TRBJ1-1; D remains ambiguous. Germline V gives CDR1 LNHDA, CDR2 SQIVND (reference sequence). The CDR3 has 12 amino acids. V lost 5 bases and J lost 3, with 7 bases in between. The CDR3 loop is CASSGGYTEAFF. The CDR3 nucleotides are TGTGCCAGTAGTGGAGGCTACACTGAAGCTTTCTTT.

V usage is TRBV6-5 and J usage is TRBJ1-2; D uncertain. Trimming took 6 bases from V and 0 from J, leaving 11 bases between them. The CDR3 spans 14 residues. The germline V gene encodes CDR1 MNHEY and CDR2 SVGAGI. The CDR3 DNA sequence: TGTGCCAGCAGGGATCCGGGAGCTAACTATGGCTACACCTTC. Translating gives CASRDPGANYGYTF.

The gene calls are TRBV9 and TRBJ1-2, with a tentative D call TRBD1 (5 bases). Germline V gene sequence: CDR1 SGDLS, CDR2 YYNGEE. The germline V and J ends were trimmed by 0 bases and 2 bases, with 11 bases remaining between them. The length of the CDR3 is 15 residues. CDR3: CASSVGTGSNYGYTF. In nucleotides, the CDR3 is TGTGCCAGCAGCGTAGGTACAGGCTCGAACTATGGCTACACCTTC. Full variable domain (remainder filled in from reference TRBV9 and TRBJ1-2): DSGVTQTPKHLITATGQRVTLRCSPRSGDLSVYWYQQSLDQGLQFLIQYYNGEERAKGNILERFSAQQFPDLHSELNLSSLELGDSALYFCASSVGTGSNYGYTFGSGTRLTVV.

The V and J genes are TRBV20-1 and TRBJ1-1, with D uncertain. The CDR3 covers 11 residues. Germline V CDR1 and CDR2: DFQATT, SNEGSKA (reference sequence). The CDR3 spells CRGPGDTEAFF. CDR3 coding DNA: TGCAGGGGTCCCGGGGACACTGAAGCTTTCTTT.

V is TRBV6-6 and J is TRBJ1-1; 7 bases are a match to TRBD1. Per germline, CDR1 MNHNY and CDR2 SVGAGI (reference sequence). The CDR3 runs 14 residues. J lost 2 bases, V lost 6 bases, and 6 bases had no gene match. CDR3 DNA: TGTGCCAGCAGGCTTACAGGGGTTAACACTGAAGCTTTCTTT. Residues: CASRLTGVNTEAFF.

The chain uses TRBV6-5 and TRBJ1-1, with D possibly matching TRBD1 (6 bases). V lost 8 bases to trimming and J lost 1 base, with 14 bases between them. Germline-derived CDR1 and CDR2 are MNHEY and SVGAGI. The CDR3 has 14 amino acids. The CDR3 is CASWGQGTNTEAFF. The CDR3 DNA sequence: TGTGCCAGCTGGGGTCAGGGGACGAACACTGAAGCTTTCTTT.

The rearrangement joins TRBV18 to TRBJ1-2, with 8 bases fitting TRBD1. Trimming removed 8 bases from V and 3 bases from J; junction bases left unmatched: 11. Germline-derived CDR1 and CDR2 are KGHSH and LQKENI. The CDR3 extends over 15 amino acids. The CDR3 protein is CASANPGTGDYGYTF. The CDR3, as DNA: TGTGCCAGCGCGAATCCCGGGACAGGCGACTATGGCTACACCTTC. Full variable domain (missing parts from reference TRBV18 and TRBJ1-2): NAGVMQNPRHLVRRRGQEARLRCSPMKGHSHVYWYRQLPEEGLKFMVYLQKENIIDESGMPKERFSAEFPKEGPSILRIQQVVRGDSAAYFCASANPGTGDYGYTFGSGTRLTVV.

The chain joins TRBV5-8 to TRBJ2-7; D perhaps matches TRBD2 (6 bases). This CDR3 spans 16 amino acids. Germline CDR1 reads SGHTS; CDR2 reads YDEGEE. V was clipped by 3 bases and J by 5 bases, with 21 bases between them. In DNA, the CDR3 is TGTGCCAGCAGCTCTCCCGGGACTTTTTTATGGGACGAGCAGTACTTC. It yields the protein CASSSPGTFLWDEQYF.

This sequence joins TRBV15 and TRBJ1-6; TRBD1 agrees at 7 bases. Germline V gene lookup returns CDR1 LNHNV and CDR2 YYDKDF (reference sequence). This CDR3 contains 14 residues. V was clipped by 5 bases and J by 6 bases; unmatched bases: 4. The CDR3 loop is CATSPDRSNSPLHF. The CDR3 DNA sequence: TGTGCCACCAGCCCGGACAGGTCTAATTCACCCCTCCACTTT. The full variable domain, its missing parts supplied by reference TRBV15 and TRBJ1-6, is DAMVIQNPRYQVTQFGKPVTLSCSQTLNHNVMYWYQQKSSQAPKLLFHYYDKDFNNEADTPDNFQSRRPNTSFCFLDIRSPGLGDTAMYLCATSPDRSNSPLHFGNGTRLTVT.

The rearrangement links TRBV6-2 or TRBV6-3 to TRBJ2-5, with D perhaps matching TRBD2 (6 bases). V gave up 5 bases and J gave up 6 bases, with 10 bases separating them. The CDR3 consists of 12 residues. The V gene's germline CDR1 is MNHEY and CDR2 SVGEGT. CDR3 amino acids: CASSRDWQTQYF. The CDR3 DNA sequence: TGTGCCAGCAGTAGGGACTGGCAGACCCAGTACTTC.